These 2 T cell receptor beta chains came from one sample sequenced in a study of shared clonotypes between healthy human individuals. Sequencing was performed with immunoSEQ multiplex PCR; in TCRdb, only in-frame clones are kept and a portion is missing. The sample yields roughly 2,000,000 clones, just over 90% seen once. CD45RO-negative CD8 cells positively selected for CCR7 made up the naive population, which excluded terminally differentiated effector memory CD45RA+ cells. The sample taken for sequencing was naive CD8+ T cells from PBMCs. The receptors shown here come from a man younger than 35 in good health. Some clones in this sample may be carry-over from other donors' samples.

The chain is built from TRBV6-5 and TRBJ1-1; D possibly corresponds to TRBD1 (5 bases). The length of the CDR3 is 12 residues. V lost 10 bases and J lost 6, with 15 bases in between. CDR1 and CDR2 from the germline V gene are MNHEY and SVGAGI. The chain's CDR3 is CATYSGGAEAFF. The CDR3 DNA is TGTGCCACATACTCGGGGGGAGCTGAAGCTTTCTTT.

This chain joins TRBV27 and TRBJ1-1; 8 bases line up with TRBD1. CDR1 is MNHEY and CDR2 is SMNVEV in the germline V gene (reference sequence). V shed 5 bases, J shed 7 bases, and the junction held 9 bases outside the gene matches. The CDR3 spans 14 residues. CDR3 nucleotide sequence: TGTGCCAGCAGTCTTACAGGGGGGAGGGGTGAAGCTTTCTTT. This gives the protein CASSLTGGRGEAFF.